The text below deals with one T cell receptor beta chain. Trimming cost V 5 bases and J 2 bases; bases outside gene matches: 4. The CDR3 sequence is 15 residues long. Germline values: CDR1 SGHAT, CDR2 FQNNGV. The data were obtained in a study of cytotoxic CD8 clonotypes in ibrutinib-treated CLL. Study overall: Mean productive templates were approximately 230,000; mean productive rearrangements were around 86,000.

Produced via immunoSEQ multiplex PCR; TCRdb's table is partial and in-frame only. Counted here are over 150,000 clones, around 70% occurring once; the ten biggest clones make up around an eighth. The rearrangement joins TRBV11-2 to TRBJ1-4; TRBD1 aligns across 8 bases. The TCR comes from a human donor with chronic lymphocytic leukemia. Sequenced material: PBMCs, taken after 24 months of ibrutinib treatment. In DNA, the CDR3 is TGTGCCAGCAGCCCCACAGGGGGGACTAATGAAAAACTGTTTTTT. Protein: CASSPTGGTNEKLFF. The full variable domain, rest sourced from reference TRBV11-2 and TRBJ1-4, is EAGVAQSPRYKIIEKRQSVAFWCNPISGHATLYWYQQILGQGPKLLIQFQNNGVVDDSQLPKDRFSAERLKGVDSTLKIQPAKLEDSAVYLCASSPTGGTNEKLFFGSGTQLSVL.